These 22 T cell receptor beta chains were sequenced from one sample in a study of neurological immune-mediated disorders. TCRdb reprocessed the 5' RACE reads with MiXCR, giving one entry per CDR3 protein. The sample contains about 40,000 distinct CDR3 sequences, about 2.5% of which appear only once. Sequencing was performed on PBMCs. The origin of the receptors is a man in his fifties with multiple sclerosis.

This clonotype was seen ten or more times. This chain uses TRBV9 with TRBJ2-7, with D perhaps TRBD1 (6 bases). CDR1 and CDR2 (germline): SGDLS, YYNGEE. Between the trimmed V and J ends, which lost 0 bases and 2 bases, there was a span of 12 bases. The CDR3 is made up of 15 amino acids. CDR3 DNA sequence: TGTGCCAGCAGCGTAGCTACAGGGACCCCCTACGAGCAGTACTTC. Residues: CASSVATGTPYEQYF.

This clonotype has a count of ten or more. The chain couples TRBV7-8 to TRBJ2-7, with D perhaps matching TRBD2 (6 bases). The CDR3 length is 14 residues. Trimming removed 1 base from V and 4 bases from J, with 11 bases in between. Germline V gene data show CDR1 as SGHVS and CDR2 as FQNEAQ. The CDR3 protein is CASSLGREFYEQYF. The DNA for the CDR3 is TGTGCCAGCAGCTTAGGGAGGGAGTTTTACGAGCAGTACTTC.

The chain carries TRBV18 and TRBJ1-2; tentative D call: TRBD1 (5 bases). This CDR3 spans 13 amino acids. The V gene's germline CDR1 is KGHSH and CDR2 LQKENI. Trimming left V 3 bases short and J 5 bases short, with 10 bases between. The CDR3 sequence is CASSPGTHYGYTF. CDR3 in DNA: TGTGCCAGCTCACCCGGGACCCATTATGGCTACACCTTC. The variable domain in full, completed from reference TRBV18 and TRBJ1-2, reads NAGVMQNPRHLVRRRGQEARLRCSPMKGHSHVYWYRQLPEEGLKFMVYLQKENIIDESGMPKERFSAEFPKEGPSILRIQQVVRGDSAAYFCASSPGTHYGYTFGSGTRLTVV.

Ten or more counts support this clonotype. The chain joins TRBV10-3 to TRBJ2-3; 10 nucleotides align to TRBD2. Germline V gene lookup returns CDR1 ENHRY and CDR2 SYGVKD. V lost 3 bases to trimming and J lost 6 bases; unmatched junction nucleotides: 6. CDR3 length: 15 residues. As DNA, the CDR3 is TGTGCCATCAGTGAATCGAGCGGGGGGGCGGATACGCAGTATTTT. The encoded protein is CAISESSGGADTQYF.

This clonotype was found many times. V and J are TRBV7-2 and TRBJ2-1; 11 bases agree with TRBD2. J was trimmed by 0 bases and V by 4 bases; bases with no gene match: 2. CDR1 and CDR2 from the germline V gene are SGHTA and FQGNSA. The CDR3 covers 16 residues. The CDR3 DNA follows: TGTGCCAGCAGCTCGACTAGCGGGACCTCCTACAATGAGCAGTTCTTC. Translated, it gives CASSSTSGTSYNEQFF.

This clonotype was detected many times. V gene TRBV6-4 combines with J gene TRBJ1-1; D not resolved. V lost 5 bases, J lost 4 bases, and 14 bases lay in between. Per germline, CDR1 MRHNA and CDR2 SNTAGT. CDR3 length: 14 amino acids. The DNA for the CDR3 is TGTGCCAGCAGTTTAACGACACGAACCACTGAAGCTTTCTTT. It codes for CASSLTTRTTEAFF.

This clonotype was observed many times. The chain employs TRBV27 and TRBJ1-5, with D possibly matching TRBD1 (5 bases). The ends were cut back, 4 bases at V and 0 bases at J, with 10 bases in the middle. Looked up from germline, CDR1 is MNHEY and CDR2 is SMNVEV (reference sequence). This CDR3 contains 15 residues. CDR3 region: CASSSGTDSNQPQHF. CDR3 in DNA: TGTGCCAGCAGTTCCGGGACGGATAGCAATCAGCCCCAGCATTTT.

This clonotype was detected many times. V usage is TRBV27 and J usage is TRBJ1-5, with D unclear. From germline, CDR1 is MNHEY and CDR2 SMNVEV (reference sequence). Trimming took 3 bases from V and 4 from J, leaving 7 bases between them. This CDR3 is built from 13 residues. The CDR3 is CASSFEWNQPQHF. The DNA of the CDR3 is TGTGCCAGCAGTTTTGAGTGGAATCAGCCCCAGCATTTT.

This clonotype was counted at least ten times. The V and J genes are TRBV5-1 and TRBJ1-1; D uncertain. The V and J ends lost 1 base and 4 bases respectively, with 8 bases between them. The CDR3 length is 13 residues. Germline V lookup: CDR1 SGHRS, CDR2 YFSETQ. CDR3 sequence: CASSLPEGTEAFF. As DNA, the CDR3 is TGCGCCAGCAGCTTGCCGGAGGGCACTGAAGCTTTCTTT.

This clonotype was counted many times. This chain uses TRBV14 with TRBJ2-3, with D perhaps matching TRBD2 (5 bases). CDR1 is SGHDN and CDR2 is FVKESK in the germline V gene. The CDR3 contains 13 residues. Deletions cut 5 bases from V and 2 bases from J, with 8 bases between. CDR3 sequence: CASSYGLTDTQYF. Here the CDR3 DNA reads TGTGCCAGCAGCTATGGACTCACAGATACGCAGTATTTT.

In its sample, this clonotype was seen many times. The V and J genes are TRBV9 and TRBJ2-2; D call uncertain. This CDR3 has 16 amino acids. The germline V and J ends were trimmed by 6 bases and 4 bases, with 19 bases remaining between them. Germline values: CDR1 SGDLS, CDR2 YYNGEE. The CDR3 DNA is TGTGCCAGCACCCCCCAAGGGCTACCAGCCACCGGGGAGCTGTTTTTT. This codes for CASTPQGLPATGELFF.

About this clonotype: A much larger clone differs by one base, so this may be a read error. The chain joins TRBV6-6 to TRBJ2-2; D uncertain. The germline V and J ends were trimmed by 2 bases and 4 bases, with 14 bases remaining between them. Germline V gene data show CDR1 as MNHNY and CDR2 as SVGAGI (reference sequence). The CDR3 covers 16 residues. Here the CDR3 DNA reads TGTGCCAGCAGTTACCCTTACCAGAGAACCACCGGGGAGCTGTTTTTT. It is translated as CASSYPYQRTTGELFF.

As to this clonotype: This sequence may be a read error, since a much larger clone differs from it by one base. The chain links TRBV24-1 to TRBJ2-2, with a possible D match to TRBD2 (5 bases). V was pared by 11 bases and J by 3 bases, with 12 bases between. The CDR3 extends over 13 amino acids. Germline V gene lookup returns CDR1 KGHDR and CDR2 SFDVKD. CDR3 DNA: TGTGCCAGCGAGGGAAAGTACACCGGGGAGCTGTTTTTT. Translating gives CASEGKYTGELFF.

In its sample, this clonotype was seen many times. The rearrangement joins TRBV27 to TRBJ2-5; TRBD2 agrees at 8 bases. Germline-derived CDR1 and CDR2 are MNHEY and SMNVEV (reference sequence). This CDR3 is 17 amino acids long. V shed 1 base, J shed 3 bases, and the junction held 10 bases outside the gene matches. The CDR3 loop is CASSLLPSGSGEETQYF. The CDR3 bases are TGTGCCAGCAGTTTATTACCCTCGGGTAGCGGGGAAGAGACCCAGTACTTC.

This clonotype showed up many times. The rearrangement links TRBV7-2 to TRBJ1-1; D gene uncertain. This CDR3 spans 14 amino acids. From germline, CDR1 is SGHTA and CDR2 FQGNSA. Trimming left V 5 bases short and J 0 bases short, with 10 bases between. The CDR3 coding sequence is TGTGCCAGCAGCAGCAGCCTAGTGAACACTGAAGCTTTCTTT. This translates into CASSSSLVNTEAFF.

This clonotype showed up many times. The gene calls are TRBV20-1 and TRBJ1-5; no clear D gene. V lost 3 bases and J 4 bases, leaving 13 bases between the germline ends. This CDR3 contains 14 residues. CDR1 is DFQATT, CDR2 SNEGSKA, per germline (reference sequence). The CDR3 is CSASQARRNQPQHF. DNA of the CDR3: TGCAGTGCTAGCCAGGCCAGGAGGAATCAGCCCCAGCATTTT.

This clonotype was found many times. The chain carries TRBV5-1 and TRBJ1-5; no firm D call. The V and J ends lost 2 bases and 1 base respectively, with 7 bases between them. CDR3 length: 14 residues. The germline V gene has CDR1 SGHRS and CDR2 YFSETQ. The DNA for the CDR3 is TGCGCCAGCAGCTTCGACGGAAGCAATCAGCCCCAGCATTTT. Encoded protein: CASSFDGSNQPQHF.

Many counts were recorded for this clonotype. The V gene is TRBV7-2, the J gene TRBJ2-3; 10 bases are shared with TRBD2. The CDR3 runs to 13 residues. Looked up from germline, CDR1 is SGHTA and CDR2 is FQGNSA. The CDR3 DNA sequence: TGTGGGAGTAGCGGGGGGTTAGCAGATACGCAGTATTTT. Its protein product is CGSSGGLADTQYF.

At least ten counts were recorded for this clonotype. The chain combines TRBV6-6 with TRBJ1-2, with a possible D match to TRBD1 (6 bases). Germline CDR1 and CDR2: MNHNY and SVGAGI (reference sequence). The CDR3 has 15 residues. The V and J ends lost 2 bases and 4 bases respectively, with 14 bases between them. CDR3 sequence (DNA): TGTGCCAGCAGTTACGTTGGGGGCAGTCCCTATGGCTACACCTTC. This sequence encodes CASSYVGGSPYGYTF.

This clonotype has a count of ten or more. The rearrangement links TRBV27 to TRBJ2-2, with D perhaps TRBD1 (6 bases). Germline V gives CDR1 MNHEY, CDR2 SMNVEV (reference sequence). V shed 6 bases and J shed 6 bases, with 20 bases lying between them. The length of the CDR3 is 16 residues. The CDR3: CASSSGHHSGPGELFF. The CDR3 region has the DNA TGTGCCAGCAGCTCGGGACACCACAGTGGGCCCGGGGAGCTGTTTTTT.

The V and J genes are TRBV4-1 and TRBJ2-1, with 8 nucleotides matching TRBD1. This CDR3 region has 14 residues. The germline gives CDR1 MGHRA, CDR2 YSYEKL. The trim removed 8 bases at V and 3 bases at J, leaving 6 bases unmatched. CDR3 in DNA: TGCGCCAGCGGGCTCGGGACAGGCTACAATGAGCAGTTCTTC. Amino acids: CASGLGTGYNEQFF.

This chain uses TRBV7-9 with TRBJ2-1; D is possibly TRBD1 (7 bases). Looked up from germline, CDR1 is SEHNR and CDR2 is FQNEAQ (reference sequence). The CDR3 extends over 20 amino acids. Trimming shortened V by 6 bases and J by 2 bases, and 29 bases separated the two germline ends. The chain's CDR3 is CASRKAAVTGRRGTYNEQFF. CDR3 coding DNA: TGTGCCAGCAGAAAGGCTGCTGTGACAGGGCGGCGGGGTACCTACAATGAGCAGTTCTTC. Full variable domain (rest looked up from reference TRBV7-9 and TRBJ2-1): DTGVSQNPRHKITKRGQNVTFRCDPISEHNRLYWYRQTLGQGPEFLTYFQNEAQLEKSRLLSDRFSAERPKGSFSTLEIQRTEQGDSAMYLCASRKAAVTGRRGTYNEQFFGPGTRLTVL.